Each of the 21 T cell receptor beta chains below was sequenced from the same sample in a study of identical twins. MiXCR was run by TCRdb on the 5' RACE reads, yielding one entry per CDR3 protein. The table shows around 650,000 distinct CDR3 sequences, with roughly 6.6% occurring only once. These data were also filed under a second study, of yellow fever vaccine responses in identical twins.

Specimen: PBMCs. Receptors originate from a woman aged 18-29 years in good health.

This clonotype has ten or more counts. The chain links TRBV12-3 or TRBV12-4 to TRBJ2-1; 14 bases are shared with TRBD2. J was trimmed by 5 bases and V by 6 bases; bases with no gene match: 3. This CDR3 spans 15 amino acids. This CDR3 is CASSRLAGGNNEQFF. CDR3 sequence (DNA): TGTGCCAGCAGCCGACTAGCGGGAGGGAACAATGAGCAGTTCTTC.

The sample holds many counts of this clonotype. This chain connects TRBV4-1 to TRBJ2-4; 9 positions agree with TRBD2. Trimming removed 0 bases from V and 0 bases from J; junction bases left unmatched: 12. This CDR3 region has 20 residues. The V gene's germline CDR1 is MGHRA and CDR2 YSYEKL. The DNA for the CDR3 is TGCGCCAGCAGCCAAGAGGGGGTGGCTAGCGGGAAACTAGCCAAAAACATTCAGTACTTC. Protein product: CASSQEGVASGKLAKNIQYF.

The chain's CDR3 is CASSLAWYNFGMVDTANTGELFF. As DNA, the CDR3 is TGTGCCAGCAGCTTAGCGTGGTACAATTTTGGGATGGTGGATACCGCGAACACCGGGGAGCTGTTTTTT. The genes are TRBV11-1 and TRBJ2-2; no clear D. V was cut by 0 bases and J by 0 bases, with 29 bases left in between. CDR1 SGHAT and CDR2 FQDESV come from the germline V gene (reference sequence). This CDR3 spans 23 amino acids.

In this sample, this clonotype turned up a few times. Here the CDR3 reads CASSLEGGNEQFF. The CDR3, as DNA: TGTGCCAGCAGCTTAGAAGGGGGTAATGAGCAGTTCTTC. The chain uses TRBV7-8 and TRBJ2-1; D is perhaps TRBD1 (6 bases). Deletions cut 1 base from V and 7 bases from J, with 8 bases between. The CDR3 contains 13 residues. CDR1 and CDR2 (germline): SGHVS, FQNEAQ.

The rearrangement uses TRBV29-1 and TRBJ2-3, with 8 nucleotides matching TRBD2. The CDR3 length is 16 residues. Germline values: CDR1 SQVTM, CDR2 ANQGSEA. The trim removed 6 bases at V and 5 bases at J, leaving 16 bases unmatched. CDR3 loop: CSVTRGGGGTEDTQYF. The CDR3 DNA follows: TGCAGCGTGACCCGGGGCGGCGGGGGGACGGAAGATACGCAGTATTTT.

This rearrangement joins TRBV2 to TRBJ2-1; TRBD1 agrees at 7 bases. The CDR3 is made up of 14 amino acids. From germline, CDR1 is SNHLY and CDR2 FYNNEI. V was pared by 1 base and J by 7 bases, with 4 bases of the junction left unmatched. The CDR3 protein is CASSEEAGGNEQFF. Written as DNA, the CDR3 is TGTGCCAGCAGTGAAGAGGCAGGGGGAAATGAGCAGTTCTTC. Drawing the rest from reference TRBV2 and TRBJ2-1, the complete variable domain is EPEVTQTPSHQVTQMGQEVILRCVPISNHLYFYWYRQILGQKVEFLVSFYNNEISEKSEIFDDQFSVERPDGSNFTLKIRSTKLEDSAMYFCASSEEAGGNEQFFGPGTRLTVL.

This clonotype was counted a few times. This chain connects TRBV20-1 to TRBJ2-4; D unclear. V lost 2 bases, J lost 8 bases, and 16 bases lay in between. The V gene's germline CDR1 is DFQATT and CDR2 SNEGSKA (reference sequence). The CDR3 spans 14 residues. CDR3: CSARMGFSLDIQYF. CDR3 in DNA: TGCAGTGCTAGAATGGGCTTCTCACTCGACATTCAGTACTTC.

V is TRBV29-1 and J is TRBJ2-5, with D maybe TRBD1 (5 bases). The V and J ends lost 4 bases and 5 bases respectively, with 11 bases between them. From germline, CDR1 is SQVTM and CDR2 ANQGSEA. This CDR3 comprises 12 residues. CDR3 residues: CSVVAGSETQYF. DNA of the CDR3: TGCAGCGTTGTGGCAGGGTCGGAGACCCAGTACTTC.

CDR3 in DNA: TGTGCCATCATCCAGGGGGAGAAGACCCGCTACGAGCAGTACGTC. As protein: CAIIQGEKTRYEQYV. This rearrangement joins TRBV10-3 to TRBJ2-7; 7 bases align to TRBD1. Looked up from germline, CDR1 is ENHRY and CDR2 is SYGVKD. V gave up 7 bases and J gave up 3 bases; unmatched junction bases: 12. The CDR3 spans 15 residues.

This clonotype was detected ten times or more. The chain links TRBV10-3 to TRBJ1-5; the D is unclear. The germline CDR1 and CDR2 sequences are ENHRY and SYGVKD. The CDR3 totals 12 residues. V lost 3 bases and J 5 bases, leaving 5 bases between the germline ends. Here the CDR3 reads CAISESDQPQHF. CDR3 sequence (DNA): TGTGCCATCAGTGAATCGGATCAGCCCCAGCATTTT.

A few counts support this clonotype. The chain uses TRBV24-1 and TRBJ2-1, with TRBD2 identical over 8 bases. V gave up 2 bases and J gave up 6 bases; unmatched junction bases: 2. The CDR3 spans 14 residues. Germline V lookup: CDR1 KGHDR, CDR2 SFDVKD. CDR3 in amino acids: CATSDSGLANEQFF. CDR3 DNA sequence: TGTGCCACCAGTGATTCCGGACTAGCCAATGAGCAGTTCTTC.

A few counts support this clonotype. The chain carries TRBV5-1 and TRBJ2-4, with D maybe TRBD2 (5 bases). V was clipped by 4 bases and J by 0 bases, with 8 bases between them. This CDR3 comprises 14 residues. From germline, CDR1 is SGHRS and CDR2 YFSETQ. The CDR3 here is CASSPAGAKNIQYF. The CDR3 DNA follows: TGCGCCAGCAGCCCGGCGGGAGCCAAAAACATTCAGTACTTC. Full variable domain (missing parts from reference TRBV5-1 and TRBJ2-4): KAGVTQTPRYLIKTRGQQVTLSCSPISGHRSVSWYQQTPGQGLQFLFEYFSETQRNKGNFPGRFSGRQFSNSRSEMNVSTLELGDSALYLCASSPAGAKNIQYFGAGTRLSVL.

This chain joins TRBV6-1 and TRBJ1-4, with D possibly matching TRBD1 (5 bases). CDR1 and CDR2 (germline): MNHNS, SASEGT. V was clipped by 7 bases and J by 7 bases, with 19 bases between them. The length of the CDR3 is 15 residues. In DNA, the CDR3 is TGTGCCAGCACCCACAGGCAGGGAGAGGTTGAAAAACTGTTTTTT. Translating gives CASTHRQGEVEKLFF.

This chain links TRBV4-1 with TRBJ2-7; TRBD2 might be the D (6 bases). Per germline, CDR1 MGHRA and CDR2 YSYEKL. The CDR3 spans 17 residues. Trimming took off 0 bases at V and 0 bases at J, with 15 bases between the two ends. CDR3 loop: CASSQDQGAGPSYEQYF. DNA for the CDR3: TGCGCCAGCAGCCAAGATCAGGGCGCGGGGCCCTCCTACGAGCAGTACTTC.

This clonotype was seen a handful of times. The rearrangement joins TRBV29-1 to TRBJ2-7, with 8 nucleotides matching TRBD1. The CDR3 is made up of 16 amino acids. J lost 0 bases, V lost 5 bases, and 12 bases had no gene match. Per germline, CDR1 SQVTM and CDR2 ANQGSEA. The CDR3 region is CSVRGQGTAGSYEQYV. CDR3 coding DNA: TGCAGCGTTAGAGGACAGGGTACCGCTGGCTCCTACGAGCAGTACGTC.

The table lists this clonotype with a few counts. The CDR3 sequence: CASSRRERDTQYF. The CDR3 DNA reads TGCGCCAGCAGCCGTCGGGAGAGGGATACGCAGTATTTT. This sequence joins TRBV5-1 and TRBJ2-3, with D possibly being TRBD2 (6 bases). The CDR3 consists of 13 residues. V was clipped by 4 bases and J by 6 bases, with 12 bases between them. Germline lookup yields CDR1 SGHRS and CDR2 YFSETQ.

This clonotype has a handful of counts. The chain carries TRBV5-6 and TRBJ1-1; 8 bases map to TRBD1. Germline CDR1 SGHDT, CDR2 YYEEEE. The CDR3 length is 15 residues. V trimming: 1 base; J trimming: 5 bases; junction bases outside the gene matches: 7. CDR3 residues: CASSLSGGGGTEAFF. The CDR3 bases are TGTGCCAGCAGCTTGTCAGGGGGCGGTGGGACTGAAGCTTTCTTT.

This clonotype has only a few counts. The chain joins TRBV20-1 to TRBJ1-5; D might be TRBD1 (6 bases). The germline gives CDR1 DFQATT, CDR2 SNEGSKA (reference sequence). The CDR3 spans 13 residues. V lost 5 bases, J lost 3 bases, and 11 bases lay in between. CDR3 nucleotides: TGCAGTGCTCTCGGGACACTCAATCAGCCCCAGCATTTT. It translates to CSALGTLNQPQHF.

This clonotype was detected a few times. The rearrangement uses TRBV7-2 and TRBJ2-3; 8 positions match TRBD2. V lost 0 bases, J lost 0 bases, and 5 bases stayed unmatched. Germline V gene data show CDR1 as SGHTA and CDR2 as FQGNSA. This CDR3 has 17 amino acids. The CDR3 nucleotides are TGTGCCAGCAGCTTAGCGGGAAGCGGGAGTAGCACAGATACGCAGTATTTT. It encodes CASSLAGSGSSTDTQYF. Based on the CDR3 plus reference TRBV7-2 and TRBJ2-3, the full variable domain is GAGVSQSPSNKVTEKGKDVELRCDPISGHTALYWYRQSLGQGLEFLIYFQGNSAPDKSGLPSDRFSAERTGGSVSTLTIQRTQQEDSAVYLCASSLAGSGSSTDTQYFGPGTRLTVL.

The CDR3 loop is CASSSQGLNNEQFF. CDR3 coding DNA: TGTGCCAGCAGTTCACAGGGGCTCAACAATGAGCAGTTCTTC. The chain couples TRBV12-3 or TRBV12-4 to TRBJ2-1; 7 bases agree with TRBD1. J gave up 5 bases and V 4 bases, and 5 bases lay outside the gene matches. This CDR3 spans 14 amino acids.

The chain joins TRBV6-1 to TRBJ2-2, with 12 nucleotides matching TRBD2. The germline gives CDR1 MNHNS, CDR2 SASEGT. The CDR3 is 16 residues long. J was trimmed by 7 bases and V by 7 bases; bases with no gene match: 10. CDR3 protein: CASTGLAGSHGGELFF. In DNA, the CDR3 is TGTGCCAGCACCGGACTAGCGGGGTCCCACGGCGGGGAGCTGTTTTTT.